This TCR beta chain was sequenced in a study of cytomegalovirus exposure and HLA in healthy donors. Study results and limitations: Most TCR sequences proved rare, with some public TCRs found in many donors. With high specificity and sensitivity, the classifier reportedly diagnosed cytomegalovirus status.

The V gene end was trimmed by 4 bases and the J gene end by 4 bases; junction bases not matched to a gene: 8. From germline, CDR1 is SGHDT and CDR2 YYEEEE. CDR3 size: 17 residues. This clone was found a few times. The antigen is undetermined. Libraries were prepared by immunoSEQ multiplex PCR; TCRdb keeps only in-frame clonotypes and omits some of them. The repertoire includes roughly 50,000 clones, roughly nine tenths of them detected once, and roughly 1% sits in the top ten. The receptor's source is a man aged 18-30 years in good health and CMV-seronegative. This rearrangement joins TRBV5-6 to TRBJ2-7; 16 bases line up with TRBD2. The sequencing input was PBMCs. CDR3 sequence reads: CASSLLGLAGGEYEQYF. Written as DNA, the CDR3 is TGTGCCAGCAGCCTACTGGGACTAGCGGGAGGGGAATACGAGCAGTACTTC.